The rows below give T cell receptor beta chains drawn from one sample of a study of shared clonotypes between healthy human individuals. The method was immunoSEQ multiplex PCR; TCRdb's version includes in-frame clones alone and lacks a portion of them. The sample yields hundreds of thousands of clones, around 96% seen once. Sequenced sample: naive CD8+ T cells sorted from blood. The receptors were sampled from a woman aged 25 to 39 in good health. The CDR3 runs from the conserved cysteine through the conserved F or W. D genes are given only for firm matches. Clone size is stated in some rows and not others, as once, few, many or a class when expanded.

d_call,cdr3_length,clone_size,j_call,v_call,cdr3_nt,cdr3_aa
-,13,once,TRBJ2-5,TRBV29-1,TGCAGCGTTGAAGTCGGGAGTTCCCAAGAGAGGTACTTC,CSVEVGSSQERYF
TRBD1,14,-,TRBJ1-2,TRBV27,TGTGCCAGCAGATCCACCGGGACAGACTATGGCTACACCTTC,CASRSTGTDYGYTF
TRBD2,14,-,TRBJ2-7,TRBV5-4,TGTGCCAGCAGCTTTAGCGGGAGACTATACGAGCAGTACTTC,CASSFSGRLYEQYF
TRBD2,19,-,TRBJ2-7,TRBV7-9,TGTGCCAGCAGCTCCCCCCGGTCTAGCGGGAGAAGCTCATCGTACGAGCAGTACTTC,CASSSPRSSGRSSSYEQYF
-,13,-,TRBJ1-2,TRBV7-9,TGTGCCAGCAGCTTATCGGTTAACTATGGCTACACCTTC,CASSLSVNYGYTF
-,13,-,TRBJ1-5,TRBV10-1,TGCGCCAGCAGCTCGGGGCTCAATCAGCCCCAGCATTTT,CASSSGLNQPQHF
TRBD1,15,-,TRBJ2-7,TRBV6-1,TGTGCCAGCAGTGAAGGTACAGGGGTAGTATACGAGCAGTACTTC,CASSEGTGVVYEQYF
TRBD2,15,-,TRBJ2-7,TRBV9,TGTGCCAGCAGCGTAGCGGGGGGTACTAACTACGAGCAGTACTTC,CASSVAGGTNYEQYF
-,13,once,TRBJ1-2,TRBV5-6,TGTGCCAGCAGCTTCGGGGGGCATGGCGGCTACACCTTC,CASSFGGHGGYTF
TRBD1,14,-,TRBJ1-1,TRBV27,TGTGCCAGCTCCCCCGGGACAGGGGGACCTGAAGCTTTCTTT,CASSPGTGGPEAFF
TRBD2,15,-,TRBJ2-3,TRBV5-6,TGTGCCAGCAGCTGGACTAGCAGCTTCACAGATACGCAGTATTTT,CASSWTSSFTDTQYF
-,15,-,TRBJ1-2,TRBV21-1,TGTGCCAGCAGCAGGACAAGCGGGACAGGGACTGGCTACACCTTC,CASSRTSGTGTGYTF
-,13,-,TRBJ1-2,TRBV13,TGTGCCAGCAGCTCGGGGCGCAGTTATGGCTACACCTTC,CASSSGRSYGYTF
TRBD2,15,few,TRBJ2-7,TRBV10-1,TGCGCCAGCAGCTTATTAGCGGGAGGTCACTACGAGCAGTACTTC,CASSLLAGGHYEQYF
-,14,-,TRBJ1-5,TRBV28,TGTGCCAGCACCATTGGAGATAGCAATCAGCCCCAGCATTTT,CASTIGDSNQPQHF
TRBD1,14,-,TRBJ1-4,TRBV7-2,TGTGCCAGCAGCTTAGGACAGGGGCACGAAAAACTGTTTTTT,CASSLGQGHEKLFF
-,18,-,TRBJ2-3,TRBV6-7,TGTGCCAGCAGTTACGTAGGACAGCCTTCTTTTGGCACAGATACGCAGTATTTT,CASSYVGQPSFGTDTQYF
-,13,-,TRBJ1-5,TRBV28,TGTGCCAGCAGTACTCCGGGAGGCCAGCCCCAGCATTTT,CASSTPGGQPQHF
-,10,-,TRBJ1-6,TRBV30,TGTGCCTGGAGTCGGGATACCCTCCACTTT,CAWSRDTLHF
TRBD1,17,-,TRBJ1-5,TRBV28,TGTGCCAGCAGCTACCCCCCCGAGGACAGGGGTAATCAGCCCCAGCATTTT,CASSYPPEDRGNQPQHF
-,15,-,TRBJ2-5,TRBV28,TGTGCCAGCAGTTTCCGGCTGAGAGGGGGAGAGACCCAGTACTTC,CASSFRLRGGETQYF
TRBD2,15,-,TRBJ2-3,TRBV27,TGTGCCAGCAGTTGGGCTAGCGGCAGCACAGATACGCAGTATTTT,CASSWASGSTDTQYF
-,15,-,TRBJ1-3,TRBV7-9,TGTGCCAGCAGCTTAGGGTGGGACGCTGGAAACACCATATATTTT,CASSLGWDAGNTIYF
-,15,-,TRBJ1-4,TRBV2,TGTGCCAGCAGTGTGTCAGTTGCAACTAATGAAAAACTGTTTTTT,CASSVSVATNEKLFF
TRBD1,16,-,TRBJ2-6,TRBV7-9,TGTGCCAGCAGCCGGGACAGGGGTTCTGGGGCCAACGTCCTGACTTTC,CASSRDRGSGANVLTF
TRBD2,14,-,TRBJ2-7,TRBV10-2,TGCGCCAGCAGTGGACTAGCGGGACCATACGAGCAGTACTTC,CASSGLAGPYEQYF
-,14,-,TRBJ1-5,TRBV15,TGTGCCACCAGCGACGACAGGTTCAATCAGCCCCAGCATTTT,CATSDDRFNQPQHF
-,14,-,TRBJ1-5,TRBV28,TGTGCCAGCAGGGCGCTTACAGGGTATCAGCCCCAGCATTTT,CASRALTGYQPQHF
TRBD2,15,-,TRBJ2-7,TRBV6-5,TGTGCCAGCAGCTACGGGACTAGCGGGAGCCACGAGCAGTACTTC,CASSYGTSGSHEQYF
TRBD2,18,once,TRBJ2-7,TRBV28,TGTGCCAGCAGTTTACTTCAGGAACCCGAGCGGGGGGCCTACGAGCAGTACTTC,CASSLLQEPERGAYEQYF
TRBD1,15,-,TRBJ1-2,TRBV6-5,TGTGCCAGCAGTTACTCAATCACAGGGGGTGGAGGCTACACCTTC,CASSYSITGGGGYTF
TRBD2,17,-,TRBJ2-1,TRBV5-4,TGTGCCAGCATGGGGACTAGCGGGAGTACGCCCTACAATGAGCAGTTCTTC,CASMGTSGSTPYNEQFF
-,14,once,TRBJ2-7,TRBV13,TGTGCCAGCAGCTTGCCAGGGGATTCCTACGAGCAGTACTTC,CASSLPGDSYEQYF
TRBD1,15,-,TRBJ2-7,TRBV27,TGTGCCAGCAGACTCCAGAACAGGGGGTCCTACGAGCAGTACTTC,CASRLQNRGSYEQYF
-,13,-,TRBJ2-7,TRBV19,TGTGCCAGTAGTTCACTAGAACCCTATCAGCAGTACTTC,CASSSLEPYQQYF
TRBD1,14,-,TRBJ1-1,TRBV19,TGTGCCAGTAGGCCCAGGGGGGAAAACACTGAAGCTTTCTTT,CASRPRGENTEAFF
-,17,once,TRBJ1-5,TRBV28,TGTGCCAGCAGTATAATCCCTTCCAGGTCCAGCAATCAGCCCCAGCATTTT,CASSIIPSRSSNQPQHF